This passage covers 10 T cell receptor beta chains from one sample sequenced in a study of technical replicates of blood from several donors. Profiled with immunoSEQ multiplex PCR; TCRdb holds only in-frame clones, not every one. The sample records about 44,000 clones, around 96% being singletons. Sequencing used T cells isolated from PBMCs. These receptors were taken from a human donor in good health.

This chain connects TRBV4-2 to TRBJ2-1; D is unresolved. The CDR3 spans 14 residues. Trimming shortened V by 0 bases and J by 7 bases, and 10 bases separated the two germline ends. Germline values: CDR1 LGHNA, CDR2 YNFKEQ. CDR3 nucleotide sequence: TGTGCCAGCAGCCAAGAGTATACTCGGAATGAGCAGTTCTTC. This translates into CASSQEYTRNEQFF.

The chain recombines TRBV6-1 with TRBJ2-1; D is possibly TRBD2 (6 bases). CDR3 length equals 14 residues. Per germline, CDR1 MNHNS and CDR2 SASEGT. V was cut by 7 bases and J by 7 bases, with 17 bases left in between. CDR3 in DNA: TGTGCCAGCAAGTTAGTTGGAGGGTCGAATGAGCAGTTCTTC. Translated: CASKLVGGSNEQFF.

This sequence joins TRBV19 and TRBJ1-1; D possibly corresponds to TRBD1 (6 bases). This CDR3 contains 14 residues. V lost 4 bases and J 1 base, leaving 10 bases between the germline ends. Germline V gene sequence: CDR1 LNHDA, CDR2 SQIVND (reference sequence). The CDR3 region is CASSRQTGNTEAFF. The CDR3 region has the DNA TGTGCCAGTAGTAGACAGACAGGGAACACTGAAGCTTTCTTT.

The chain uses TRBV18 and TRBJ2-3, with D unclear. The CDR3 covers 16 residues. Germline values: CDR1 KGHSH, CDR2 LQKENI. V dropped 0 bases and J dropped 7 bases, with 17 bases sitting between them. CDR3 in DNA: TGTGCCAGCTCACCACCGGTCGAGGCGATCCTAAATACGCAGTATTTT. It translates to CASSPPVEAILNTQYF.

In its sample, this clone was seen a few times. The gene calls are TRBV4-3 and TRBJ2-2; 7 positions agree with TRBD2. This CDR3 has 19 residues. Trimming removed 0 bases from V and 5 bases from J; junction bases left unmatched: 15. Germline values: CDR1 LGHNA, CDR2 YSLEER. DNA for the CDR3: TGCGCCAGCAGCCAAGATTGGTTCGAGGGAGGGCCATGGACCGGGGAGCTGTTTTTT. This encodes CASSQDWFEGGPWTGELFF.

CDR3 bases: TGTGCCAGCAGGGTCGCGGGACTAGCGGGAGTAGATACGCAGTATTTT. It is translated as CASRVAGLAGVDTQYF. The V call is TRBV28, the J call TRBJ2-3; 14 bases line up with TRBD2. The V segment lost 6 bases and the J segment 5 bases; nucleotides outside the gene matches: 7. CDR3 length: 16 amino acids. Looked up from germline, CDR1 is MDHEN and CDR2 is SYDVKM.

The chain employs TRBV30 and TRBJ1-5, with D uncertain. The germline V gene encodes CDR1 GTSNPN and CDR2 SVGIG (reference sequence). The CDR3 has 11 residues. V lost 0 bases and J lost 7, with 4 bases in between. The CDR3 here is CAWSVQQPQHF. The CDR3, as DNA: TGTGCCTGGAGTGTACAACAGCCCCAGCATTTT.

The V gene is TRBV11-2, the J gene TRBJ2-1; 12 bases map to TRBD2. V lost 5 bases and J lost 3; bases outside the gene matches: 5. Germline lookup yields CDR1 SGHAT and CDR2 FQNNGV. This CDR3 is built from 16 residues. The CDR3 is CASSAGLAGFYNEQFF. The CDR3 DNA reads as TGTGCCAGCAGCGCAGGACTAGCGGGGTTCTACAATGAGCAGTTCTTC.

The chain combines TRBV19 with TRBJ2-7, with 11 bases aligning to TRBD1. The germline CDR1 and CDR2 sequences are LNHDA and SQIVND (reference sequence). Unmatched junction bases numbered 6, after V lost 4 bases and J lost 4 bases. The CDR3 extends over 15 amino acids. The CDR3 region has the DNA TGTGCCAGTAGTAGGGGACAGGGGGGTACGTACGAGCAGTACTTC. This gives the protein CASSRGQGGTYEQYF.

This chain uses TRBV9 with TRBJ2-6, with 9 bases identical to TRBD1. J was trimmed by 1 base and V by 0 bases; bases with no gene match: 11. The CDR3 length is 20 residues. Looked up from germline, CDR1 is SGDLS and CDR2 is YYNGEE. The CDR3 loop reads CASSVEGGTGHHSGANVLTF. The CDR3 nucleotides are TGTGCCAGCAGCGTAGAAGGGGGGACAGGGCACCATTCTGGGGCCAACGTCCTGACTTTC.